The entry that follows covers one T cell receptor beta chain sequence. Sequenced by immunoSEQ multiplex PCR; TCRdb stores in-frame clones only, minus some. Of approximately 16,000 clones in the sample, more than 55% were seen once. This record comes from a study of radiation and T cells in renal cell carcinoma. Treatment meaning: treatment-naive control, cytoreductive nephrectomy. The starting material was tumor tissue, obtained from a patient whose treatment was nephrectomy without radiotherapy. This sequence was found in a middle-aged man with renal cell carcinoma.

CDR3 bases: TGTGCCAGCAGTTACCCAAGATTATCCCAAGAGACCCAGTACTTC. Amino acid sequence: CASSYPRLSQETQYF. This chain joins TRBV6-5 and TRBJ2-5; no firm D call. This CDR3 is 15 amino acids long. Germline CDR1 reads MNHEY; CDR2 reads SVGAGI. Trimming cost V 2 bases and J 1 base, with 11 bases left between them.